This is a list of T cell receptor beta chains from one sample in a study of human T cells and chemical hapten exposure. From the RACE reads, TCRdb called clonotypes with MiXCR, one entry per CDR3 protein. The sample lists about 380,000 distinct CDR3 sequences; approximately 5% were seen once. The sequenced sample was whole blood, obtained in connection with sensitization to the hapten diphenylcyclopropenone (DPC). These receptors were collected from a woman aged 45-60 years with alopecia areata. Some clones in this sample may be carry-over from other donors' samples. The CDR3 runs from the conserved cysteine through the conserved F or W. Fields, in order: D gene, V gene, J gene, clone size, CDR3 protein, CDR3 DNA. The D gene is left open where the match is weak. Clone sizes are given selectively: once, few, many, or a class where the clone is expanded.

D: NA
V: TRBV7-7
J: TRBJ1-3
size: NA
CDR3: CASSNRDYGNTIYF
DNA: TGTGCCAGCAGCAACCGGGACTATGGAAACACCATATATTTT

D: TRBD1
V: TRBV7-9
J: TRBJ2-2
size: many
CDR3: CASSFLRGPNTGELFF
DNA: TGTGCCAGCAGCTTCCTTAGGGGGCCGAACACCGGGGAGCTGTTTTTT

D: NA
V: TRBV30
J: TRBJ1-5
size: NA
CDR3: CAWSHSRGDQPQHF
DNA: TGTGCCTGGAGTCATAGCAGGGGTGATCAGCCCCAGCATTTT

D: NA
V: TRBV3-1
J: TRBJ2-5
size: NA
CDR3: CASSQRYSLGETQYF
DNA: TGTGCCAGCAGCCAAAGGTACAGCTTGGGCGAGACCCAGTACTTC

D: TRBD2
V: TRBV11-2
J: TRBJ2-1
size: NA
CDR3: CASSLEGIGRGEQFF
DNA: TGTGCCAGCAGCTTAGAAGGTATAGGGAGGGGTGAGCAGTTCTTC

D: TRBD2
V: TRBV20-1
J: TRBJ2-2
size: many
CDR3: CSARAGLANTGELFF
DNA: TGCAGTGCCAGGGCGGGACTAGCGAACACCGGGGAGCTGTTTTTT

D: NA
V: TRBV11-2
J: TRBJ2-1
size: many
CDR3: CASSLNRGNNEQFF
DNA: TGTGCCAGCAGCTTAAATCGGGGAAACAATGAGCAGTTCTTC

D: NA
V: TRBV20-1
J: TRBJ2-7
size: many
CDR3: CSARMSLVKGEQYF
DNA: TGCAGTGCTAGAATGAGTCTAGTAAAGGGCGAGCAGTACTTC

D: NA
V: TRBV20-1
J: TRBJ1-6
size: NA
CDR3: CSARRPNSPLHF
DNA: TGCAGTGCTAGAAGGCCGAATTCACCCCTCCACTTT

D: NA
V: TRBV3-1
J: TRBJ1-2
size: many
CDR3: CASSQDRGRDEGYTF
DNA: TGTGCCAGCAGCCAAGATCGAGGGAGAGATGAAGGCTACACCTTC

D: NA
V: TRBV15
J: TRBJ2-7
size: many
CDR3: CATSRDLAGSEQYF
DNA: TGTGCCACCAGCAGAGATCTGGCAGGGAGTGAGCAGTACTTC

D: NA
V: TRBV2
J: TRBJ1-5
size: NA
CDR3: CASRQGISGNQPQHF
DNA: TGTGCCAGCAGACAGGGTATCTCCGGGAATCAGCCCCAGCATTTT

D: TRBD1
V: TRBV29-1
J: TRBJ2-1
size: NA
CDR3: CSVEGIRTGANEQFF
DNA: TGCAGCGTTGAAGGGATTAGGACAGGGGCCAATGAGCAGTTCTTC

D: NA
V: TRBV12-3/TRBV12-4
J: TRBJ2-5
size: NA
CDR3: CASSGRYQETQYF
DNA: TGTGCCAGCAGTGGACGTTACCAAGAGACCCAGTACTTC

D: NA
V: TRBV20-1
J: TRBJ2-1
size: NA
CDR3: CSARDPGRLTYNEQFF
DNA: TGCAGTGCTAGAGATCCAGGGCGGTTGACCTACAATGAGCAGTTCTTC

D: NA
V: TRBV5-1
J: TRBJ1-4
size: many
CDR3: CASSSTGRREKLFF
DNA: TGCGCCAGCAGCTCGACAGGAAGACGAGAAAAACTGTTTTTT

D: NA
V: TRBV20-1
J: TRBJ2-3
size: few
CDR3: CSAYFYLSTDTQYF
DNA: TGCAGTGCTTACTTCTACCTAAGCACAGATACGCAGTATTTT

D: NA
V: TRBV6-5
J: TRBJ2-7
size: many
CDR3: CASTSPTSGEQYF
DNA: TGTGCCAGCACATCACCCACCTCGGGGGAGCAGTACTTC

D: NA
V: TRBV6-1
J: TRBJ2-5
size: many
CDR3: CASSEVRSGTQYF
DNA: TGTGCCAGCAGTGAGGTTAGAAGCGGGACCCAGTACTTC

D: NA
V: TRBV25-1
J: TRBJ2-7
size: many
CDR3: CASTRDITYEQYF
DNA: TGTGCCAGCACCCGGGACATAACCTACGAGCAGTACTTC

D: NA
V: TRBV27
J: TRBJ2-2
size: NA
CDR3: CASSLSVPGELFF
DNA: TGTGCCAGCAGTTTATCGGTCCCCGGGGAGCTGTTTTTT

D: TRBD1
V: TRBV15
J: TRBJ2-7
size: NA
CDR3: CATSREALQGSEQYF
DNA: TGTGCCACCAGCAGGGAGGCTCTACAGGGGTCGGAGCAGTACTTC

D: NA
V: TRBV10-3
J: TRBJ1-1
size: NA
CDR3: CAISESRTARGTEAFF
DNA: TGTGCCATCAGTGAGTCCCGGACAGCAAGGGGTACTGAAGCTTTCTTT

D: NA
V: TRBV29-1
J: TRBJ2-3
size: many
CDR3: CSVEGRPITDTQYF
DNA: TGCAGCGTTGAGGGACGGCCCATAACAGATACGCAGTATTTT

D: NA
V: TRBV28
J: TRBJ2-7
size: many
CDR3: CASSPPSNYEQYF
DNA: TGTGCCAGCAGTCCCCCCTCGAACTACGAGCAGTACTTC

D: NA
V: TRBV20-1
J: TRBJ1-5
size: many
CDR3: CSASSLMGGVGNQPQHF
DNA: TGCAGTGCATCATCCTTGATGGGTGGAGTAGGCAATCAGCCCCAGCATTTT

D: NA
V: TRBV7-9
J: TRBJ2-3
size: many
CDR3: CASSFEGTQYF
DNA: TGTGCCAGCAGCTTCGAGGGTACGCAGTATTTT

D: TRBD2
V: TRBV9
J: TRBJ2-3
size: NA
CDR3: CASNPSGGVGTDTQYF
DNA: TGTGCCAGCAACCCTAGCGGGGGGGTTGGGACAGATACGCAGTATTTT

D: NA
V: TRBV5-8
J: TRBJ2-2
size: few
CDR3: CASSLGVVTGELFF
DNA: TGTGCCAGCAGCTTGGGCGTGGTGACCGGGGAGCTGTTTTTT

D: TRBD1
V: TRBV5-1
J: TRBJ2-2
size: many
CDR3: CASSSGQGDTGELFF
DNA: TGCGCCAGCAGCTCCGGACAGGGGGACACCGGGGAGCTGTTTTTT

D: TRBD1
V: TRBV12-3/TRBV12-4
J: TRBJ1-1
size: NA
CDR3: CASRSDRVAFF
DNA: TGTGCCAGCAGATCGGACAGGGTAGCTTTCTTT

D: NA
V: TRBV7-2
J: TRBJ2-1
size: many
CDR3: CASSPPDATNEQFF
DNA: TGTGCCAGCAGCCCCCCGGACGCTACCAATGAGCAGTTCTTC

D: NA
V: TRBV3-1
J: TRBJ2-5
size: many
CDR3: CAILDSLQETQYF
DNA: TGTGCCATCCTGGACAGTTTACAAGAGACCCAGTACTTC

D: NA
V: TRBV18
J: TRBJ1-1
size: many
CDR3: CASSIQERLNTEAFF
DNA: TGTGCCAGCTCAATACAGGAGAGATTGAACACTGAAGCTTTCTTT

D: NA
V: TRBV7-8
J: TRBJ1-3
size: few
CDR3: CASSQAGNTIYF
DNA: TGTGCCAGCAGTCAGGCGGGAAACACCATATATTTT

D: NA
V: TRBV28
J: TRBJ2-1
size: many
CDR3: CASSPRLANEQFF
DNA: TGTGCCAGCAGCCCCCGACTCGCCAATGAGCAGTTCTTC

D: TRBD2
V: TRBV14
J: TRBJ2-1
size: many
CDR3: CASSHPSGRGDEQFF
DNA: TGTGCCAGCAGCCACCCTAGCGGGAGGGGGGATGAGCAGTTCTTC

D: NA
V: TRBV20-1
J: TRBJ2-6
size: many
CDR3: CSARLFPGANVLTF
DNA: TGCAGTGCTAGACTATTTCCTGGGGCCAACGTCCTGACTTTC

D: NA
V: TRBV5-4
J: TRBJ2-7
size: NA
CDR3: CASSGGQAYEQYF
DNA: TGTGCCAGCAGCGGGGGCCAAGCCTACGAGCAGTACTTC

D: TRBD2
V: TRBV5-1
J: TRBJ2-7
size: many
CDR3: CASSRTSGSISYEQYF
DNA: TGCGCCAGCAGTCGGACTAGCGGGTCCATCTCCTACGAGCAGTACTTC

D: NA
V: TRBV6-2/TRBV6-3
J: TRBJ2-7
size: few
CDR3: CASSSFLYEQYF
DNA: TGTGCCAGCAGTTCCTTCCTCTACGAGCAGTACTTC

D: NA
V: TRBV28
J: TRBJ1-2
size: NA
CDR3: CASSAGGPGYTF
DNA: TGTGCCAGCAGTGCTGGAGGGCCTGGCTACACCTTC

D: NA
V: TRBV5-4
J: TRBJ2-5
size: NA
CDR3: CASSFSTTQYF
DNA: TGTGCCAGCAGCTTTTCCACGACCCAGTACTTC

D: TRBD2
V: TRBV12-3/TRBV12-4
J: TRBJ2-3
size: many
CDR3: CASSSLPPGLATDTQYF
DNA: TGTGCCAGCAGTTCCCTCCCTCCGGGACTAGCGACAGATACGCAGTATTTT

D: TRBD1
V: TRBV12-3/TRBV12-4
J: TRBJ1-1
size: many
CDR3: CASSSTGANTEAFF
DNA: TGTGCCAGCAGTTCGACAGGGGCGAACACTGAAGCTTTCTTT

D: NA
V: TRBV2
J: TRBJ1-1
size: many
CDR3: CASTLGPSTEAFF
DNA: TGTGCCAGCACCTTAGGTCCATCCACTGAAGCTTTCTTT

D: TRBD2
V: TRBV11-2
J: TRBJ2-1
size: few
CDR3: CASSPRPLAGGDEQFF
DNA: TGTGCCAGCAGCCCCCGCCCACTAGCGGGAGGGGACGAGCAGTTCTTC

D: TRBD2
V: TRBV6-2/TRBV6-3
J: TRBJ2-7
size: NA
CDR3: CASSYHAGLADIYEQYF
DNA: TGTGCCAGCAGTTATCACGCGGGACTAGCGGATATCTACGAGCAGTACTTC

D: NA
V: TRBV27
J: TRBJ2-7
size: many
CDR3: CASSFGGGYEQYF
DNA: TGTGCCAGCAGTTTCGGGGGAGGCTACGAGCAGTACTTC

D: TRBD1
V: TRBV6-5
J: TRBJ2-5
size: NA
CDR3: CASSYRGTGRKTQYF
DNA: TGTGCCAGCAGTTACCGCGGGACAGGAAGGAAGACCCAGTACTTC

D: NA
V: TRBV6-4
J: TRBJ1-1
size: NA
CDR3: CASSREQGTEAFF
DNA: TGTGCCAGCAGTCGAGAACAGGGTACTGAAGCTTTCTTT

D: TRBD1
V: TRBV28
J: TRBJ2-3
size: many
CDR3: CASSRTGIRADTQYF
DNA: TGTGCCAGCAGCCGGACAGGGATTAGGGCAGATACGCAGTATTTT

D: NA
V: TRBV5-4
J: TRBJ1-1
size: NA
CDR3: CASSSIRLGGDNTEAFF
DNA: TGTGCCAGCAGTTCTATTAGGCTCGGGGGCGATAACACTGAAGCTTTCTTT

D: TRBD2
V: TRBV30
J: TRBJ2-1
size: many
CDR3: CAWSVWGTSNNEQFF
DNA: TGTGCCTGGAGTGTATGGGGGACTAGTAACAATGAGCAGTTCTTC